Detailed here is one TCR beta chain. The sample belongs to a study of T cell changes during pregnancy in multiple sclerosis. Here immunoSEQ multiplex PCR was the method, and the copy in TCRdb shows in-frame clones only, minus some. The data hold 70,000 to 95,000 clones, with around 94% observed a single time. V was pared by 6 bases and J by 4 bases, with 7 bases of the junction left unmatched. The CDR3 has 15 residues. Germline CDR1 is MDHEN and CDR2 is SYDVKM. The V and J genes are TRBV28 and TRBJ2-1, with TRBD2 matching over 9 bases. The source material was peripheral blood, sampled after pregnancy. This sequence originates from a female donor in good health, enrolled as a control in a pregnancy study. CDR3 region: CASSPTTSGYNEQFF. The CDR3 DNA sequence: TGTGCCAGCAGCCCTACGACTAGCGGATACAATGAGCAGTTCTTC.